These 9 T cell receptor beta chains share one sample of origin, sequenced in a study of blood T cells in healthy people across ages. Sample-barcoded 5' priming and a J-beta primer mix drove a second PCR of roughly 6 to 12 cycles. TCRdb itself ran the 5' RACE reads through MiXCR, one entry per CDR3 protein. Among under 2,000,000 distinct CDR3 sequences listed, approximately 50% were seen once. Input material: blood. All receptors come from a woman aged 40 to 50 in good health.

This chain connects TRBV14 to TRBJ2-7; the D gene is possibly TRBD1 (5 bases). Germline V gene sequence: CDR1 SGHDN, CDR2 FVKESK. The CDR3 loop spans 17 amino acids. V was trimmed by 0 bases and J by 1 base, leaving 16 bases between them. CDR3 sequence reads: CASSQDLGALPSYEQYF. CDR3 sequence (DNA): TGTGCCAGCAGCCAAGACCTAGGGGCCCTACCTTCCTACGAGCAGTACTTC.

This clonotype has just a few counts. The chain joins TRBV5-1 to TRBJ2-5; TRBD1 or TRBD2 may be the D gene (5 bases each). From germline, CDR1 is SGHRS and CDR2 YFSETQ. This CDR3 spans 13 amino acids. Trimming cost V 6 bases and J 4 bases, with 13 bases left between them. The CDR3 region has the DNA TGCGCCAGCACCCAACCGGGGCCAGAGACCCAGTACTTC. Protein sequence: CASTQPGPETQYF.

This chain links TRBV6-2 or TRBV6-3 with TRBJ2-2, with D possibly being TRBD1 (5 bases). The germline V gene encodes CDR1 MNHEY and CDR2 SVGEGT. This CDR3 spans 18 amino acids. V was pared by 6 bases and J by 3 bases, with 23 bases between. In DNA form, the CDR3 reads TGTGCCAGCAGCTACGGACCAGGGAACCTTTGGGACACCGGGGAGCTGTTTTTT. It translates to CASSYGPGNLWDTGELFF.

This clonotype came up a few times. This rearrangement joins TRBV6-2 or TRBV6-3 to TRBJ2-1; the D gene is possibly TRBD1 (7 bases). The CDR3 runs 18 residues. In germline, CDR1 is MNHEY, CDR2 SVGEGT. V was clipped by 6 bases and J by 5 bases, with 26 bases between them. CDR3 nucleotides: TGTGCCAGCAGCCCCAGGACGTCCCGGCAGGGGGGTAACAATGAGCAGTTCTTC. This sequence encodes CASSPRTSRQGGNNEQFF.

This clonotype has a single count. This chain links TRBV20-1 with TRBJ2-6; 10 bases line up with TRBD1. The CDR3 runs 16 residues. The trim removed 5 bases at V and 0 bases at J, leaving 4 bases unmatched. Germline loops: CDR1 DFQATT, CDR2 SNEGSKA (reference sequence). Here the CDR3 reads CSAWTGGVSGANVLTF. In nucleotides, the CDR3 is TGCAGTGCTTGGACAGGGGGTGTCTCTGGGGCCAACGTCCTGACTTTC.

V and J are TRBV20-1 and TRBJ2-5; 7 bases are shared with TRBD1. The J call may be mistaken, given a closer DNA end match to TRBJ2-4. Germline V lookup: CDR1 DFQATT, CDR2 SNEGSKA (reference sequence). The CDR3 runs to 14 residues. The CDR3, as DNA: TGCAGTGCTAGAGTCGGCAGGGGGACGGACATTCAGTACTTC. It encodes CSARVGRGTDIQYF.

This clonotype showed up just a few times. This sequence joins TRBV5-1 and TRBJ2-5, with D possibly TRBD2 on 5 matching bases. V was shortened by 2 bases and J by 0 bases, with 14 bases between the two germline ends. Looked up from germline, CDR1 is SGHRS and CDR2 is YFSETQ. The CDR3 contains 16 residues. CDR3 amino acids: CASSLLTREYQETQYF. CDR3 in DNA: TGCGCCAGCAGCTTACTTACAAGGGAGTACCAAGAGACCCAGTACTTC.

This clonotype was recorded a few times. J is TRBJ2-7 and V is TRBV20-1, with 12 bases matching TRBD2. The CDR3 spans 14 residues. Germline V CDR1 and CDR2: DFQATT, SNEGSKA (reference sequence). With 3 bases clipped from V and 5 bases from J, the junction kept 5 bases outside the gene matches. The CDR3 DNA sequence: TGCAGTGCTAGCGCGACTAGCGGGGGCCACGAGCAGTACTTC. It is translated as CSASATSGGHEQYF.

There are a few counts of this clonotype. The V gene is TRBV5-6, the J gene TRBJ1-2; D is uncertain. Germline CDR1 and CDR2: SGHDT and YYEEEE. Trimming removed 0 bases at V and 5 bases at J, with 11 bases between. The CDR3 covers 14 residues. The CDR3 DNA is TGTGCCAGCAGCTTGGGCGACGCACAGTATGGCTACACCTTC. It is translated as CASSLGDAQYGYTF.